The source of this T cell receptor beta chain is a study of radiotherapy plus CTLA-4 blockade in lung cancer (dated by TCRdb to the late 2010s). Concerning the study at large: Among enrolled patients, 15% to 20% had an objective response and 25% to 35% reached disease control.

The study evaluated CTLA-4 blockade (ipilimumab) given together with focal radiation therapy in patients who had chemo-refractory metastatic non-small-cell lung cancer. Summary of the overall study and its limitations: The strongest predictors of response, as reported, were early dynamic changes in blood T cell clones along with a rise in serum interferon-beta after radiation. After treatment with radiotherapy and ipilimumab, TCR clones that originated in tumors expanded in peripheral blood.

The CDR3 holds 14 amino acids from the cysteine to the phenylalanine. The only DNA kept is the CDR3, 42 bases in frame from the first base. V loses 5 bases, J loses 2 bases, and the germline ends lie 11 bases apart. The germline V gene encodes CDR1 SGHVS and CDR2 FNYEAQ. The method was the immunoSEQ multiplex PCR assay. TCRdb limited this immuneACCESS table to in-frame rearrangements with V and J called. A share of clones is missing; checked studies link under half to unresolved V genes, and the rest is unexplained. Counted in this sample were about 64,000 clones; approximately 67% of them appeared once. The ten largest clonotypes hold roughly 8.7% of the sample. Concerning this clone: The antigen this receptor binds is unknown. No per-base quality is available; no much larger clone lies one base away.

The sequence was obtained from a human donor with non-small cell lung cancer whose response to radiotherapy plus ipilimumab could not be evaluated. Material: peripheral blood, obtained from a patient treated with radiotherapy plus ipilimumab. Recombination linked TRBV7-6 to TRBJ2-3, with the identity of the D gene unclear. The nucleotide sequence is TGTGCCAGCAGCCCAGTTGGTTACACAGATACGCAGTATTTT. Its translation is CASSPVGYTDTQYF.